This T cell receptor beta chain derives from a study of siplizumab effects on memory and regulatory T cells. Losses at the gene ends were 2 bases for V and 3 bases for J; bases not matched to a gene: 1. The germline CDR1 and CDR2 sequences are SGHDT and YYEEEE. The CDR3 totals 14 residues. The protocol was immunoSEQ multiplex PCR, while the TCRdb copy is restricted to in-frame clones and leaves out a portion. The sample lists roughly 50,000 clones; 93% were seen once. The chain employs TRBV5-6 and TRBJ2-7, with 11 bases lining up with TRBD1. The material sequenced was CD8+ T cells sorted from blood. The receptor was derived from a human donor in good health. CDR3 bases: TGTGCCAGCAGCTTAGGGACAGGGGGCTACGAGCAGTACTTC. Protein sequence: CASSLGTGGYEQYF.